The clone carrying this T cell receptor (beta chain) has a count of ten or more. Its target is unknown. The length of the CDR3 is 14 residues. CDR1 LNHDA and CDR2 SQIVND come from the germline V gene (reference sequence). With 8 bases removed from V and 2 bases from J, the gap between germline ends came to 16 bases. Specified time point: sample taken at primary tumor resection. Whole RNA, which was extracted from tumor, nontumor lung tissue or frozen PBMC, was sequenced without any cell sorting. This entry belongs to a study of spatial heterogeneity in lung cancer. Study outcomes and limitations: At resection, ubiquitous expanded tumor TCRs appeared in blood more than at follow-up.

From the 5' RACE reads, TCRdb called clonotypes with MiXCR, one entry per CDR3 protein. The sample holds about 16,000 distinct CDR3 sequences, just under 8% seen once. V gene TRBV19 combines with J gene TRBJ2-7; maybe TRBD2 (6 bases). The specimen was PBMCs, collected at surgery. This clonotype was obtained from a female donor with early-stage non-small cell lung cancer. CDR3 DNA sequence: TGTGCCAGTCGGGCGCGGGGAACTGCCTACGAGCAGTACTTC. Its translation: CASRARGTAYEQYF.